The next 24 T cell receptor beta chains were all read from a single sample in a study of blood T cell repertoires in COVID-19 (dated by TCRdb to between 2020 and 2021). Libraries were constructed by the immunoSEQ multiplex PCR assay. This immuneACCESS table, as held by TCRdb, lists in-frame sequences with V and J called but not all clones. Of the missing ones, under half trace to an unresolved V gene in checked studies; the others have no known cause. This sample lists about 160,000 clones; roughly 90% were detected once. The ten largest clones represent less than 8% of the sample. Sequenced sample: PBMCs or T cells enriched from blood (not recorded which). These TCRs come from a woman aged 45-59 years who had recovered from COVID-19.

This clone was seen only a few times. The chain carries TRBV13 and TRBJ2-3; D is unclear. In germline, CDR1 is PRHDT, CDR2 FYEKMQ (reference sequence). V gave up 5 bases and J gave up 5 bases, with 17 bases separating them. The CDR3 contains 15 residues. DNA of the CDR3: TGTGCCAGCAGCCCCCGGCCGGGTTTGAAAGATACGCAGTATTTT. Protein: CASSPRPGLKDTQYF.

This rearrangement joins TRBV11-3 to TRBJ1-1; D might be TRBD1 (6 bases). Germline V gives CDR1 SGHNT, CDR2 YENEEA. This CDR3 contains 14 residues. V lost 5 bases and J 5 bases, leaving 15 bases between the germline ends. CDR3 in amino acids: CASSPGAGNTEAFF. In DNA form, the CDR3 reads TGTGCCAGCAGCCCAGGGGCAGGGAATACTGAAGCTTTCTTT.

This clone came up a few times. The sample contains more than one DNA sequence encoding this CDR3. CDR3 amino acids: CSVLGGNTGELFF. The CDR3 DNA is TGCAGCGTCTTAGGGGGGAACACCGGGGAGCTGTTTTTT. The chain carries TRBV29-1 and TRBJ2-2; D perhaps matches TRBD1 (6 bases). CDR3 length: 13 amino acids. Between the trimmed V and J ends, which lost 6 bases and 1 base, there was a span of 9 bases. Germline lookup yields CDR1 SQVTM and CDR2 ANQGSEA.

The rearrangement uses TRBV11-2 and TRBJ1-4, with 9 bases that match TRBD1. The J segment lost 3 bases and the V segment lost 4 bases, leaving 6 bases of the junction unmatched. The germline CDR1 and CDR2 sequences are SGHAT and FQNNGV. The CDR3 has 16 amino acids. CDR3 DNA sequence: TGTGCCAGCAGCTCCACAGGGGGCGCAGCTAATGAAAAACTGTTTTTT. Translating gives CASSSTGGAANEKLFF.

The chain uses TRBV6-4 and TRBJ2-7; 10 bases line up with TRBD1. Per germline, CDR1 MRHNA and CDR2 SNTAGT. CDR3 length: 15 residues. Losses at the gene ends were 3 bases for V and 0 bases for J; bases not matched to a gene: 2. The CDR3 bases are TGTGCCAGCAGTGAGAGGACAGGGGGCTCCTACGAGCAGTACTTC. It translates to CASSERTGGSYEQYF.

V gene TRBV18 combines with J gene TRBJ1-3; D gene unclear. Trimming took 0 bases from V and 4 from J, leaving 7 bases between them. The germline gives CDR1 KGHSH, CDR2 LQKENI. The CDR3 length is 14 residues. The CDR3 is CASSPPAVGNTIYF. CDR3 bases: TGTGCCAGCTCACCACCGGCGGTAGGAAACACCATATATTTT. Complete variable domain (other parts from reference TRBV18 and TRBJ1-3): NAGVMQNPRHLVRRRGQEARLRCSPMKGHSHVYWYRQLPEEGLKFMVYLQKENIIDESGMPKERFSAEFPKEGPSILRIQQVVRGDSAAYFCASSPPAVGNTIYFGEGSWLTVV.

The gene calls are TRBV6-5 and TRBJ1-2; the D gene is possibly TRBD1 (6 bases). Germline lookup yields CDR1 MNHEY and CDR2 SVGAGI. The CDR3 has 12 amino acids. Trimming removed 6 bases from V and 4 bases from J, with 9 bases in between. Here the CDR3 reads CASSLDSYGYTF. In DNA form, the CDR3 reads TGTGCCAGCAGCCTGGACAGCTATGGCTACACCTTC.

The chain combines TRBV7-2 with TRBJ2-1, with TRBD2 as a possible D gene (5 bases). The germline gives CDR1 SGHTA, CDR2 FQGNSA. V gave up 3 bases and J gave up 3 bases, with 9 bases separating them. CDR3 length equals 14 residues. CDR3 protein: CASSLTGFYNEQFF. The CDR3 DNA is TGTGCCAGCAGCTTGACGGGATTCTACAATGAGCAGTTCTTC.

V gene TRBV5-4 combines with J gene TRBJ1-2; D remains unclear. The CDR3 has 17 residues. Germline V lookup: CDR1 SGHNT, CDR2 YYREEE (reference sequence). Deletions cut 3 bases from V and 0 bases from J, with 18 bases between. The CDR3 DNA reads as TGTGCCAGCAGCTCGGCCAGGTGGTTAAACCCTAACTATGGCTACACCTTC. Protein product: CASSSARWLNPNYGYTF.

The chain links TRBV3-1 (or the pseudogene TRBV3-2) to TRBJ2-7, with TRBD2 matching 9 bases. Germline V gene data show CDR1 as LGHDT and CDR2 as YNNKEL (reference sequence). V lost 4 bases to trimming and J lost 7 bases; unmatched junction nucleotides: 11. This CDR3 comprises 15 residues. CDR3 residues: CASSPRGGALWEQYF. The CDR3 coding sequence is TGTGCCAGCAGCCCCCGCGGGGGGGCCCTGTGGGAGCAGTACTTC.

The sample holds a few counts of this clone. The rearrangement links TRBV9 to TRBJ2-1, with TRBD2 matching over 9 bases. Losses at the gene ends were 4 bases for V and 4 bases for J; bases not matched to a gene: 6. The CDR3 contains 15 residues. Germline V gene lookup returns CDR1 SGDLS and CDR2 YYNGEE. The CDR3 bases are TGTGCCAGCAGCAAAAGACTAGCGGCTTACAATGAGCAGTTCTTC. Translation: CASSKRLAAYNEQFF. Together with reference TRBV9 and TRBJ2-1, the CDR3 gives the full variable domain: DSGVTQTPKHLITATGQRVTLRCSPRSGDLSVYWYQQSLDQGLQFLIQYYNGEERAKGNILERFSAQQFPDLHSELNLSSLELGDSALYFCASSKRLAAYNEQFFGPGTRLTVL.

In this sample, this clone turned up once. The chain has TRBV21-1 and TRBJ2-2; the table names TRBD1, a call not compared with the DNA. TRBV21-1 is a known pseudogene. The CDR3 is 18 amino acids. Here the CDR3 DNA reads TGTGCCAGCAGCAAAGACTTAGAGGCACAGGTTCACACCGGGGAGCTGTTTTTT. Protein product: CASSKDLEAQVHTGELFF.

This clone was counted only a few times. The chain couples TRBV9 to TRBJ2-7, with 10 nucleotides matching TRBD1. CDR3 length: 17 amino acids. The J segment lost 2 bases and the V segment lost 3 bases, leaving 11 bases of the junction unmatched. From germline, CDR1 is SGDLS and CDR2 YYNGEE. The DNA for the CDR3 is TGTGCCAGCAGCGCCTCCTCCGGGACAGGGGCCCCCTACGAGCAGTACTTC. As protein: CASSASSGTGAPYEQYF. Full variable domain (missing parts from reference TRBV9 and TRBJ2-7): DSGVTQTPKHLITATGQRVTLRCSPRSGDLSVYWYQQSLDQGLQFLIQYYNGEERAKGNILERFSAQQFPDLHSELNLSSLELGDSALYFCASSASSGTGAPYEQYFGPGTRLTVT.

V gene TRBV5-4 combines with J gene TRBJ2-7, with 9 bases fitting TRBD1. V was pared by 4 bases and J by 6 bases, with 2 bases of the junction left unmatched. Germline V gene sequence: CDR1 SGHNT, CDR2 YYREEE (reference sequence). This CDR3 has 12 residues. The CDR3 region is CASSRDRAEQYF. CDR3 in DNA: TGTGCCAGCAGCCGGGACAGGGCCGAGCAGTACTTC.

The J gene is TRBJ1-3, the V gene TRBV11-2; no reliable D call. This CDR3 region has 12 residues. V lost 3 bases, J lost 8 bases, and 8 bases lay in between. The V gene's germline CDR1 is SGHAT and CDR2 FQNNGV. DNA for the CDR3: TGTGCCAGCAGCTTGATGAGGGACACCATATATTTT. It yields the protein CASSLMRDTIYF.

The rearrangement uses TRBV9 and TRBJ1-3; D gene ambiguous. The CDR3 is 14 amino acids. Trimming cost V 0 bases and J 4 bases, with 8 bases left between them. Germline values: CDR1 SGDLS, CDR2 YYNGEE. CDR3 sequence reads: CASSVVSGGNTIYF. CDR3 bases: TGTGCCAGCAGCGTAGTGTCAGGAGGAAACACCATATATTTT.

V is TRBV6-4 and J is TRBJ2-1; 11 bases match TRBD2. J was trimmed by 6 bases and V by 5 bases; bases with no gene match: 15. The CDR3 is made up of 18 amino acids. Per germline, CDR1 MRHNA and CDR2 SNTAGT. DNA for the CDR3: TGTGCCAGCAGTTCGTCTTATCTAGCGGGGGGCAGCAGCAATGAGCAGTTCTTC. Translated: CASSSSYLAGGSSNEQFF.

The rearrangement links TRBV5-1 to TRBJ2-3, with a tentative D call TRBD2 (6 bases). Germline CDR1 and CDR2: SGHRS and YFSETQ. Trimming pared 3 bases from V and 4 bases from J, leaving 15 bases between. This CDR3 region has 15 residues. In DNA, the CDR3 is TGCGCCAGCAGCTCCGCCGGGGGAACCCCAGATACGCAGTATTTT. It specifies CASSSAGGTPDTQYF.

This chain joins TRBV7-2 and TRBJ1-5, with unresolved D. The CDR3 sequence is 17 residues long. Germline-derived CDR1 and CDR2 are SGHTA and FQGNSA. Trimming took off 1 base at V and 0 bases at J, with 13 bases between the two ends. CDR3 region: CASSLVTGPHSNQPQHF. The CDR3, as DNA: TGTGCCAGCAGCTTAGTCACGGGTCCACATAGCAATCAGCCCCAGCATTTT.

The J gene is TRBJ2-5, the V gene TRBV20-1, with unresolved D. Trimming took 3 bases from V and 6 from J, leaving 11 bases between them. CDR1 DFQATT and CDR2 SNEGSKA come from the germline V gene (reference sequence). The CDR3 has 12 amino acids. CDR3 DNA sequence: TGCAGTGCTAGTCTAGTGCGAAAGACCCAGTACTTC. It specifies CSASLVRKTQYF.

In nucleotides, the CDR3 is TGTGCCAGCAGCTTACCACTAACAGGGAACACTGAAGCTTTCTTT. It is translated as CASSLPLTGNTEAFF. V usage is TRBV7-6 and J usage is TRBJ1-1; maybe TRBD1 (5 bases). The CDR3 spans 15 residues. Trimming removed 2 bases from V and 1 base from J, with 11 bases in between. Germline V gene sequence: CDR1 SGHVS, CDR2 FNYEAQ.

The chain carries TRBV4-3 and TRBJ2-3; 8 nucleotides match TRBD2. J lost 6 bases, V lost 1 base, and 3 bases had no gene match. Germline CDR1 is LGHNA and CDR2 is YSLEER. The CDR3 covers 14 residues. The chain's CDR3 is CASSQAGGRDTQYF. Here the CDR3 DNA reads TGCGCCAGCAGCCAAGCGGGGGGGCGTGATACGCAGTATTTT.

The chain has TRBV3-1 (or the pseudogene TRBV3-2) and TRBJ1-1; 9 bases match TRBD1. This CDR3 region has 16 residues. CDR1 and CDR2 from the germline V gene are LGHDT and YNNKEL (reference sequence). V lost 0 bases and J lost 6; bases outside the gene matches: 8. CDR3 DNA sequence: TGTGCCAGCAGCCAAGATAACAGGGGGCGTTGGGCTGAAGCTTTCTTT. Its protein product is CASSQDNRGRWAEAFF.

This sequence joins TRBV10-3 and TRBJ2-3; TRBD2 is a possible D gene (6 bases). This CDR3 is 12 amino acids long. Trimming removed 6 bases at V and 3 bases at J, with 7 bases between. Germline V gene lookup returns CDR1 ENHRY and CDR2 SYGVKD. This CDR3 is CAIRGGTDTQYF. The CDR3 nucleotides read TGTGCCATCAGGGGGGGTACAGATACGCAGTATTTT.